These T cell receptor beta chains were read from a single sample in a study of shared T cell receptors in the human thymus. Profiled with immunoSEQ multiplex PCR; TCRdb holds only in-frame clones, not every one. Of about 660,000 clones in the sample, roughly 88% were seen once. This sample also appeared in a second study, on human thymus T cells.

The source material was thymocytes. The receptor set was obtained from a boy under three years old with a congenital heart defect. The conserved cysteine and the conserved F or W are not part of the CDR3 here.

j_call: TRBJ2-1; cdr3_length: 13; v_call: TRBV7-3; cdr3_aa: ASSSNPQGLNEQF
j_call: TRBJ1-3; cdr3_length: 13; v_call: TRBV6-1; cdr3_aa: ARRYRGHSGNTIY
j_call: TRBJ1-5; cdr3_length: 13; v_call: TRBV28; cdr3_aa: ASGAGQGSNQPQH
j_call: TRBJ1-2; cdr3_length: 12; v_call: TRBV10-3; cdr3_aa: AISESTGQNGYT
j_call: TRBJ1-2; cdr3_length: 12; v_call: TRBV5-1; cdr3_aa: ASSQKQGGSSYT
j_call: TRBJ2-3; cdr3_length: 11; v_call: TRBV6-4; cdr3_aa: ASSEQHTDTQY
j_call: TRBJ2-2; cdr3_length: 14; v_call: TRBV28; cdr3_aa: ASSLPRQPNTGELF
j_call: TRBJ1-5; cdr3_length: 13; v_call: TRBV6-5; cdr3_aa: ASSTDRYSNQPQH
j_call: TRBJ2-3; cdr3_length: 17; v_call: TRBV7-6; cdr3_aa: ASSLERFGTAPSTDTQY
j_call: TRBJ2-7; cdr3_length: 14; v_call: TRBV11-2; cdr3_aa: ASSLGTTGVAYEQY
j_call: TRBJ2-1; cdr3_length: 12; v_call: TRBV25-1; cdr3_aa: ASSRTGGYNEQF
j_call: TRBJ2-7; cdr3_length: 14; v_call: TRBV9; cdr3_aa: ASSVGQGAPLYEQY
j_call: TRBJ2-3; cdr3_length: 10; v_call: TRBV25-1; cdr3_aa: ASTTGGMGQY
j_call: TRBJ2-7; cdr3_length: 12; v_call: TRBV5-6; cdr3_aa: ASSLGQPIREQY
j_call: TRBJ2-7; cdr3_length: 14; v_call: TRBV21-1; cdr3_aa: ASSIHRARLPYEQY
j_call: TRBJ2-2; cdr3_length: 14; v_call: TRBV4-1; cdr3_aa: ASSRPLLDVTGELF
j_call: TRBJ2-1; cdr3_length: 8; v_call: TRBV20-1; cdr3_aa: SASREGQF
j_call: TRBJ2-1; cdr3_length: 14; v_call: TRBV10-1; cdr3_aa: ASSEGLAQTYNEQF
j_call: TRBJ2-7; cdr3_length: 14; v_call: TRBV9; cdr3_aa: ASSGSAYRLAYEQY
j_call: TRBJ2-7; cdr3_length: 16; v_call: TRBV18; cdr3_aa: ASSPRASGRGSSYEQY
j_call: TRBJ2-7; cdr3_length: 17; v_call: TRBV12-5; cdr3_aa: ASGLVRRGTGGLPYEQY
j_call: TRBJ1-5; cdr3_length: 14; v_call: TRBV27; cdr3_aa: ASSPRWASYNQPQH
j_call: TRBJ2-2; cdr3_length: 15; v_call: TRBV30; cdr3_aa: AWSSTGQLLASGELF
j_call: TRBJ1-2; cdr3_length: 12; v_call: TRBV2; cdr3_aa: APLTPRHNYGYT
j_call: TRBJ1-2; cdr3_length: 12; v_call: TRBV10-3; cdr3_aa: AISEADANYGYT
j_call: TRBJ2-4; cdr3_length: 14; v_call: TRBV7-2; cdr3_aa: ASSSPTGAQKNIQY
j_call: TRBJ1-1; cdr3_length: 10; v_call: TRBV29-1; cdr3_aa: SVTGGGTEAF
j_call: TRBJ2-7; cdr3_length: 13; v_call: TRBV27; cdr3_aa: ASIPPGQGGHEQY
j_call: TRBJ2-5; cdr3_length: 11; v_call: TRBV7-9; cdr3_aa: ATKRGAEETQY
j_call: TRBJ2-5; cdr3_length: 14; v_call: TRBV4-3; cdr3_aa: ASSHNVPQGKETQY
j_call: TRBJ1-4; cdr3_length: 11; v_call: TRBV6-6; cdr3_aa: ASSPDPGEKLF
j_call: TRBJ1-2; cdr3_length: 11; v_call: TRBV11-1; cdr3_aa: ASSLRPNYGYT
j_call: TRBJ2-7; cdr3_length: 13; v_call: TRBV4-3; cdr3_aa: ASSQDPTGGCEQY
j_call: TRBJ1-2; cdr3_length: 14; v_call: TRBV10-3; cdr3_aa: ATSARDREANYGYT
j_call: TRBJ1-5; cdr3_length: 14; v_call: TRBV19; cdr3_aa: ASSEDRVESNQPQH
j_call: TRBJ2-1; cdr3_length: 14; v_call: TRBV15; cdr3_aa: ATSRDGASGYNEQF
j_call: TRBJ2-1; cdr3_length: 17; v_call: TRBV4-2; cdr3_aa: ASSPARGTSGMDYNEQF
j_call: TRBJ1-5; cdr3_length: 12; v_call: TRBV30; cdr3_aa: AWSSDRKNQPQH
j_call: TRBJ2-1; cdr3_length: 17; v_call: TRBV7-6; cdr3_aa: ASSSVARPVGAGYNEQF
j_call: TRBJ2-7; cdr3_length: 11; v_call: TRBV19; cdr3_aa: ASSNWTGLEQY
j_call: TRBJ2-5; cdr3_length: 13; v_call: TRBV14; cdr3_aa: ASSHLMDSQETQY
j_call: TRBJ2-1; cdr3_length: 17; v_call: TRBV5-1; cdr3_aa: ASSFGRGVTMRSHNGQF
j_call: TRBJ2-3; cdr3_length: 15; v_call: TRBV9; cdr3_aa: ASSVEGLAESTDTQY
j_call: TRBJ1-2; cdr3_length: 13; v_call: TRBV28; cdr3_aa: ASSDTGGFVYGYT
j_call: TRBJ1-1; cdr3_length: 14; v_call: TRBV18; cdr3_aa: ASSPPGKRAVTEAF
j_call: TRBJ1-3; cdr3_length: 13; v_call: TRBV27; cdr3_aa: ARRTTGGKGNTIY
j_call: TRBJ2-7; cdr3_length: 12; v_call: TRBV7-2; cdr3_aa: ASSPGQGAREQY